The 2 T cell receptor beta chains below all came from one sample that was sequenced in a study of T cells in Graves' hyperthyroidism and ophthalmopathy. Researchers amplified the TCR beta CDR3 regions from RNA transcripts. A set of HTBI primers served as the primers for a first-round RT-PCR of the TCR CDR3. TCRdb used MiXCR to reprocess the multiplex PCR reads, holding one entry per CDR3 protein. The table has approximately 870,000 distinct CDR3 sequences, 38% seen once. Source material: blood. Every receptor here comes from a young man with Graves' hyperthyroidism.

The J gene is TRBJ2-5, the V gene TRBV5-6; TRBD1 agrees at 7 bases. CDR1 and CDR2 (germline): SGHDT, YYEEEE. The CDR3 is 14 amino acids. J gave up 4 bases and V 5 bases, and 8 bases lay outside the gene matches. CDR3 region: CASRLGQSGETQYF. The CDR3 DNA is TGTGCCAGCAGGCTGGGACAGAGTGGAGAGACCCAGTACTTC.

There are many counts of this clonotype. The rearrangement joins TRBV9 to TRBJ1-1; TRBD1 might be the D (5 bases). CDR1 and CDR2 (germline): SGDLS, YYNGEE. V shed 4 bases and J shed 4 bases, with 11 bases lying between them. CDR3 length: 13 amino acids. The CDR3 protein is CASSTSGLTEAFF. The DNA for the CDR3 is TGTGCCAGCAGCACCTCAGGGCTCACTGAAGCTTTCTTT.